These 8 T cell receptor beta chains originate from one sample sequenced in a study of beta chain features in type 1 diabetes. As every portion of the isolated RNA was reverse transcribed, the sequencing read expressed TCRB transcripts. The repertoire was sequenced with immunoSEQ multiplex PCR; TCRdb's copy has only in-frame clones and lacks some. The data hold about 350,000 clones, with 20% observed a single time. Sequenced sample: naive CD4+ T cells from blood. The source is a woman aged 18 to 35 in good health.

CDR3 nucleotide sequence: TGTGCCAGCAGCCAGGGAACTAGCGGTGGGGAGACCCAGTACTTC. Its protein is CASSQGTSGGETQYF. The chain employs TRBV7-2 and TRBJ2-5, with 8 bases that match TRBD2. Germline V CDR1 and CDR2: SGHTA, FQGNSA. Trimming took 5 bases from V and 5 from J; bases not matched to a gene: 10. The CDR3 is 15 residues long.

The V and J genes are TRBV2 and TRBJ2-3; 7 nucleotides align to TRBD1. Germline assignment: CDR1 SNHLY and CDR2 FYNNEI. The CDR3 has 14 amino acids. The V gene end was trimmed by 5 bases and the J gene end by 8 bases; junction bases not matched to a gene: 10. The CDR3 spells CASSKGAVEVTQYF. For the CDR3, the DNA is TGTGCCAGCAGTAAGGGGGCTGTAGAGGTTACGCAGTATTTT. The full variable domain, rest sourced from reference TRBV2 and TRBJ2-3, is EPEVTQTPSHQVTQMGQEVILRCVPISNHLYFYWYRQILGQKVEFLVSFYNNEISEKSEIFDDQFSVERPDGSNFTLKIRSTKLEDSAMYFCASSKGAVEVTQYFGPGTRLTVL.

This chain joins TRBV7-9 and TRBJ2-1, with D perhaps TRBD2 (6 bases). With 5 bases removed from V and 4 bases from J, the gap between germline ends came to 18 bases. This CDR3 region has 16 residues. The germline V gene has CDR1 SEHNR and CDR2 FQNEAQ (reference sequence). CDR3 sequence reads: CASSPILRGAYNEQFF. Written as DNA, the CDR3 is TGTGCCAGCAGCCCCATTTTGCGGGGAGCTTACAATGAGCAGTTCTTC.

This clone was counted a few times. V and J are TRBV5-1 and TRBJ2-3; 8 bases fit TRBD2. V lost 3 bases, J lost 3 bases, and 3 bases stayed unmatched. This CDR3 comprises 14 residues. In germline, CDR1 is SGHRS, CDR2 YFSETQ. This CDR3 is CASSSGRETDTQYF. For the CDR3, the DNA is TGCGCCAGCAGCTCCGGGAGGGAGACAGATACGCAGTATTTT. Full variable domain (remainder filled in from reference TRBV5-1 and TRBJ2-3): KAGVTQTPRYLIKTRGQQVTLSCSPISGHRSVSWYQQTPGQGLQFLFEYFSETQRNKGNFPGRFSGRQFSNSRSEMNVSTLELGDSALYLCASSSGRETDTQYFGPGTRLTVL.

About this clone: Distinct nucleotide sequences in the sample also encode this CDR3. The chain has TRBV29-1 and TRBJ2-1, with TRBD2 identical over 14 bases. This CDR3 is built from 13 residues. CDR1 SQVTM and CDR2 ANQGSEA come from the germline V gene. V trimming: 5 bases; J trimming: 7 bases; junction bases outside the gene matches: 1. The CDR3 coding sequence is TGCAGCGTTAGGACTAGCGGGAGGAATGAGCAGTTCTTC. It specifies CSVRTSGRNEQFF.

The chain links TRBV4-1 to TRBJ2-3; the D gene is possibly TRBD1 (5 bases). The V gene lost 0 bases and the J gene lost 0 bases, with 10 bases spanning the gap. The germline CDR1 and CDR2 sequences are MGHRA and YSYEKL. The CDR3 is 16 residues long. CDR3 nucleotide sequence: TGCGCCAGCAGCCAAGACCGACAGAGCAGCACAGATACGCAGTATTTT. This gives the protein CASSQDRQSSTDTQYF.

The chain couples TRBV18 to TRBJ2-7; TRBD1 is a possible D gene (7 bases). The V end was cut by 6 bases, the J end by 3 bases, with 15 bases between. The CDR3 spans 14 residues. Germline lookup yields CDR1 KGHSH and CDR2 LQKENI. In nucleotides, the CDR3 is TGTGCCAGCTCCACCAGGGGGGCTAACTACGAGCAGTACTTC. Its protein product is CASSTRGANYEQYF.

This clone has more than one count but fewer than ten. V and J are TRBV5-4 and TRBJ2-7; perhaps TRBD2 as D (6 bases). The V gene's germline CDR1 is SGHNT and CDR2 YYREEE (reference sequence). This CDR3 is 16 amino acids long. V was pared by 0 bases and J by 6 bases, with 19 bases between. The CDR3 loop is CASSLAVQVARGEQYF. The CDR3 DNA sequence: TGTGCCAGCAGCTTGGCCGTACAGGTGGCGCGGGGCGAGCAGTACTTC.